This is a list of T cell receptor beta chains from one sample in a study of T-cell reconstitution after alpha-beta-depleted transplantation in children. MiXCR was run by TCRdb on the PCR reads, yielding one entry per CDR3 protein. The sample lists 420,000 or so distinct CDR3 sequences, approximately 10% occurring once. The sample in question was PBMCs from the stem cell graft donor, obtained from the stem cell graft. These receptors were taken from a human donor who donated a stem cell graft to a child with acute myeloid leukemia. Both conserved end residues are part of each CDR3. Fields, in order: J gene, clone size, D gene, V gene, CDR3 DNA, CDR3 protein. The D gene is left open where the match is weak. A row's size may be missing; if present it is once, few, many or a size class.

TRBJ2-3	few	TRBD2	TRBV27	TGTGCCAGCAGTTCCCCGACTAGCGGACGCACAGATACGCAGTATTTT	CASSSPTSGRTDTQYF
TRBJ2-1	few	.	TRBV7-8	TGTGCCAGCAGCTTGATGCGCCCGGACAATGAGCAGTTCTTC	CASSLMRPDNEQFF
TRBJ2-3	few	.	TRBV7-2	TGTGCCAGCAGCTTAGCCCAGGGGGGGGGTCTGAGAGATACGCAGTATTTT	CASSLAQGGGLRDTQYF
TRBJ2-3	few	TRBD2	TRBV20-1	TGCAGTGCTAGGACTAGCGCGACAGATACGCAGTATTTT	CSARTSATDTQYF
TRBJ2-1	few	TRBD1	TRBV10-3	TGTGCCATCGGACAGGGGCCCTACAATGAGCAGTTCTTC	CAIGQGPYNEQFF
TRBJ2-5	few	.	TRBV27	TGTGCCAGCAGTTTATCCCCTAACTACTGGGCCCAGTACTTC	CASSLSPNYWAQYF
TRBJ2-2	few	.	TRBV7-2	TGTGCCAGCAGCCCGGGACGGATGTACGCGAACACCGGGGAGCTGTTTTTT	CASSPGRMYANTGELFF
TRBJ2-2	.	TRBD1	TRBV10-3	TGTGCCATCAGGGCGGGACAGGAGAACACCGGGGAGCTGTTTTTT	CAIRAGQENTGELFF
TRBJ2-1	many	.	TRBV27	TGTGCCAGCGGGAAGGGACTTGGCGACAATGAGCAGTTCTTC	CASGKGLGDNEQFF
TRBJ2-1	many	TRBD1	TRBV20-1	TGCAGTGCGACAGGGGGCACCCTCAATGAGCAGTTCTTC	CSATGGTLNEQFF
TRBJ2-1	few	.	TRBV20-1	TGCAGTGCTAGAGATCGGCAGGGCTGGGAGTACAATGAGCAGTTCTTC	CSARDRQGWEYNEQFF
TRBJ2-1	.	.	TRBV7-3	TGTGCCAGCAGCTTAGCTAACCCCGGTTCCTACAATGAGCAGTTCTTC	CASSLANPGSYNEQFF
TRBJ2-1	.	TRBD2	TRBV20-1	TGCAGTGCTAGACAGCACAGGACTAGCGCGACCTACAATGAGCAGTTCTTC	CSARQHRTSATYNEQFF
TRBJ2-7	.	TRBD1	TRBV7-8	TGTGCCAGCAGGAGGGAGGACAGGGGGGAATCGTACGAGCAGTACTTC	CASRREDRGESYEQYF
TRBJ2-1	.	TRBD2	TRBV20-1	TGCAGTGCTTTTCTAGCGGGAGGGCGGAATGAGCAGTTCTTC	CSAFLAGGRNEQFF
TRBJ1-6	few	.	TRBV10-3	TGTGCCATCAGTGATAAACAGGGTAATTCACCCCTCCACTTT	CAISDKQGNSPLHF
TRBJ1-5	.	.	TRBV7-9	TGTGCCAGCAGCAAGACAGATAGCAATCAGCCCCAGCATTTT	CASSKTDSNQPQHF
TRBJ1-1	many	TRBD1	TRBV10-3	TGTGCCATCAGTGAGTTGGACAGGGATCACACTGAAGCTTTCTTT	CAISELDRDHTEAFF